Here is one T cell receptor beta chain with its context. Its antigen has not been determined. Base qualities are not at hand, and no much larger clone is one base apart. The V end gives up 5 bases and the J end 7 bases, leaving 11 bases in the junction not matched to a gene. The CDR1 and CDR2 encoded by the germline V gene are SGHAT and FQNNGV. The CDR3 contains 15 residues, cysteine and phenylalanine counted. The DNA shown is the 45-base CDR3, in frame from base 1. The data originate from a study of CD4 T cell repertoires in COVID-19 listed by TCRdb under 2021. For the wider study: For cross-reactivity analysis, CFSE-low cells were expanded with IL-2 for 9 to 11 days, then relabeled and restimulated with spike proteins from other coronaviruses. In COVID-19-recovered individuals, the study described naturally processed CD4+ T cell responses to SARS-CoV-2 spike and nucleoprotein and used TCR Vbeta sequencing to evaluate clonal composition. TCR Vbeta repertoire analysis of SARS-CoV-2-reactive T cells was conducted at the subset level in three recovered individuals. Points the paper makes about the study in general: Consistent with cross-reactivity, between about 7 and 26% of SARS-CoV-2 clonotypes also showed up in secondary cultures stimulated with SARS-CoV and/or HKU1 spike. Several of the most expanded SARS-CoV-2-reactive clonotypes were shared between two or all three memory subsets, suggesting intraclonal diversification.

Libraries were made using the immunoSEQ multiplex PCR assay. Per the original workflow: To quantify how much the repertoires of different subsets overlapped, the Chao-Jaccard similarity index was used along with counts of shared clonotypes. TCRdb re-hosts the immuneACCESS table, in-frame sequences only. Its copies lack some clones; in the studies checked, an unresolved V gene accounts for under half of them, and the cause for the rest is not known. The V and J calls and clone size are taken from that table; D and trimming were inferred from the DNA. The sample yields fewer than 25,000 clones; around nine tenths were counted once. Roughly 0.6% of the sample belongs to the ten largest clones. Memory T cell samples that were not cultured were sequenced immediately after ex vivo isolation. From peripheral blood mononuclear cells, the researchers isolated CD4+ total memory, central memory, effector memory and circulating T follicular helper cells.

The chain links TRBV11-2 with TRBJ2-7, and 10 bases in between align with TRBD1. Sequencing used central memory CD4+ T cells from blood, obtained before the COVID-19 pandemic. The cell subset or site tag for this specimen amounts to: CD4+ T central memory cells. This TCR derives from a human donor who had COVID-19. This receptor has the CDR3 CASSRGQGVLREQYF. At the DNA level, the sequence is TGTGCCAGCAGCCGAGGACAGGGGGTGCTTCGGGAGCAGTACTTC.